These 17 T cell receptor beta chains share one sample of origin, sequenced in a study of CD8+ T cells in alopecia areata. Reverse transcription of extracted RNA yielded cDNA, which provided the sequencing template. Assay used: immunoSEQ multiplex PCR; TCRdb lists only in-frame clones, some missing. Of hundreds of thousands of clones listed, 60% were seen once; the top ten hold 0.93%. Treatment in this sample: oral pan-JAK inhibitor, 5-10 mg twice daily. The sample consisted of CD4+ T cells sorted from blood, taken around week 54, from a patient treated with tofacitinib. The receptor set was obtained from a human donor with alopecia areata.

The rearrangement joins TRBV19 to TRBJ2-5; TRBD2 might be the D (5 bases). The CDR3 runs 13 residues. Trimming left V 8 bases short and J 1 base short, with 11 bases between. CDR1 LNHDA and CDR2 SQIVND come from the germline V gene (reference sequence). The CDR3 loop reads CASGHGVQETQYF. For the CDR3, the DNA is TGTGCCAGTGGGCACGGGGTCCAAGAGACCCAGTACTTC.

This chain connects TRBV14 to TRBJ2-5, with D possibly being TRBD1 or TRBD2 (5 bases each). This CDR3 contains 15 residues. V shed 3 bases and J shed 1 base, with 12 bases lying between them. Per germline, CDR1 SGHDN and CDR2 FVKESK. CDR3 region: CASSHDGDPQETQYF. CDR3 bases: TGTGCCAGCAGCCACGACGGGGACCCCCAAGAGACCCAGTACTTC.

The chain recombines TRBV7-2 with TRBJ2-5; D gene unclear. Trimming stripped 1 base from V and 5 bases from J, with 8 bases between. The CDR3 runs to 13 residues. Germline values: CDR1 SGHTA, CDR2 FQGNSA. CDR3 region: CASSLVSWETQYF. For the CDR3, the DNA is TGTGCCAGCAGCTTAGTGTCTTGGGAGACCCAGTACTTC.

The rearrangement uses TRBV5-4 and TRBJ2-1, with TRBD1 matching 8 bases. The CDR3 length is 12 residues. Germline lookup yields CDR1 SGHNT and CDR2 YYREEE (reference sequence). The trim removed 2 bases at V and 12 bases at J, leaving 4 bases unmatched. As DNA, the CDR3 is TGTGCCAGCAGCTTCGACAGGGGTTCGCAGTTCTTC. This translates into CASSFDRGSQFF.

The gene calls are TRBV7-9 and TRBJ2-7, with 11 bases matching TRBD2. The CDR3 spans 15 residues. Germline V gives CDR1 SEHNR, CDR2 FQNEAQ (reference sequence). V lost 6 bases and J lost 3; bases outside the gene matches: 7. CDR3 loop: CASRPSGGQHYEQYF. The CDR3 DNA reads TGTGCCAGCAGGCCTAGCGGGGGGCAACACTACGAGCAGTACTTC.

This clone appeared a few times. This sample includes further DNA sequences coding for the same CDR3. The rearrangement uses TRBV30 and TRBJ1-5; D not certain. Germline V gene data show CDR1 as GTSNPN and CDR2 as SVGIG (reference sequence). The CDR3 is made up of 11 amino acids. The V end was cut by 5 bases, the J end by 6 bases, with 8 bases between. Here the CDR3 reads CAWGVGQPQHF. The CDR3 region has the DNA TGTGCCTGGGGGGTCGGTCAGCCCCAGCATTTT.

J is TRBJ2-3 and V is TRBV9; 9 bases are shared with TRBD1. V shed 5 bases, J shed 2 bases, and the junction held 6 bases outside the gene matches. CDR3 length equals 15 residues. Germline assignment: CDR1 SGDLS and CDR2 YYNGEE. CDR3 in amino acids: CASRYGQGNTDTQYF. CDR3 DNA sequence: TGTGCCAGCAGGTACGGACAGGGGAACACAGATACGCAGTATTTT.

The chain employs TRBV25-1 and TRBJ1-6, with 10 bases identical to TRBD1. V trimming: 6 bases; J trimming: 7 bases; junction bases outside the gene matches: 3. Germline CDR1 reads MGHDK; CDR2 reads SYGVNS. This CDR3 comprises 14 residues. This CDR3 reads CASRRQGANSPLHF. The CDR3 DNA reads TGTGCCAGCAGAAGACAGGGGGCGAATTCACCCCTCCACTTT.

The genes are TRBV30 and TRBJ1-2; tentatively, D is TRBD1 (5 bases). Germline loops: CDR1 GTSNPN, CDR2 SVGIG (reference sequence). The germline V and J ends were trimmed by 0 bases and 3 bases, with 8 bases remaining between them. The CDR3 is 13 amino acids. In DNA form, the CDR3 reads TGTGCCTGGAGTGTCCAGGGTGACTATGGCTACACCTTC. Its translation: CAWSVQGDYGYTF.

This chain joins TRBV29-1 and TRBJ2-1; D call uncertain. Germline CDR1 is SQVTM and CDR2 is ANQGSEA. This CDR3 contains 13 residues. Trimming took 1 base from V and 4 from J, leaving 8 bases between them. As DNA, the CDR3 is TGCAGCGTTGAAGCCCCGAATTACAATGAGCAGTTCTTC. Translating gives CSVEAPNYNEQFF.

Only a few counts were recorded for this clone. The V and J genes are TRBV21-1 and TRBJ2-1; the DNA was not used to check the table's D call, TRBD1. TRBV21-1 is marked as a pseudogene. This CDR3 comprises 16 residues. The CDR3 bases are TGTGCCAGCAGCCCTCCCCGGGACAGGGGGGTTGATGAGCAGTTCTTC. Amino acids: CASSPPRDRGVDEQFF.

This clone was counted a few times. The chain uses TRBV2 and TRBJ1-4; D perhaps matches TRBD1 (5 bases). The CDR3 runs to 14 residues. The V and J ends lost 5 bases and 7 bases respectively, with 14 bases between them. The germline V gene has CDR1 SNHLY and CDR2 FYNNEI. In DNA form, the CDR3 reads TGTGCCAGCAGTATACAGGTGGCTAGTGAAAAACTGTTTTTT. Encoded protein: CASSIQVASEKLFF. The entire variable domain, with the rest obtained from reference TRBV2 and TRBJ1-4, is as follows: EPEVTQTPSHQVTQMGQEVILRCVPISNHLYFYWYRQILGQKVEFLVSFYNNEISEKSEIFDDQFSVERPDGSNFTLKIRSTKLEDSAMYFCASSIQVASEKLFFGSGTQLSVL.

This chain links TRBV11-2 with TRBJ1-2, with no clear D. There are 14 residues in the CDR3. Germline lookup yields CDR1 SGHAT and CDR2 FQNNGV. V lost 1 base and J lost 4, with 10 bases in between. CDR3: CASSLGHSPYGYTF. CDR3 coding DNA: TGTGCCAGCAGCTTAGGGCACAGCCCCTATGGCTACACCTTC.

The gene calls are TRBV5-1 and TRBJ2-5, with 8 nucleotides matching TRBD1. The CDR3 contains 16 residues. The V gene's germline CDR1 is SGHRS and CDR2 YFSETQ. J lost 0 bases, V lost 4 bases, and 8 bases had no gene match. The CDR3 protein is CASSLKTGGNQETQYF. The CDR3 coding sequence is TGCGCCAGCAGCCTGAAAACAGGGGGGAACCAAGAGACCCAGTACTTC.

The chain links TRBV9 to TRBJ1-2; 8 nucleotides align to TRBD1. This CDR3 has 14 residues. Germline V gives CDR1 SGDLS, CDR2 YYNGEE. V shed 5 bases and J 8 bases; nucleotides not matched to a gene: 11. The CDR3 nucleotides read TGTGCCAGCAGGCCCGGGACAGGCTCTTCGGGCTACACCTTC. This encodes CASRPGTGSSGYTF.

For the CDR3, the DNA is TGCAGCGTTGGACAGGAATATGGCTACACCTTC. It yields the protein CSVGQEYGYTF. This chain links TRBV29-1 with TRBJ1-2; tentatively, D is TRBD1 (6 bases). V was shortened by 4 bases and J by 5 bases, with 8 bases between the two germline ends. Germline V gene data show CDR1 as SQVTM and CDR2 as ANQGSEA. This CDR3 contains 11 residues.

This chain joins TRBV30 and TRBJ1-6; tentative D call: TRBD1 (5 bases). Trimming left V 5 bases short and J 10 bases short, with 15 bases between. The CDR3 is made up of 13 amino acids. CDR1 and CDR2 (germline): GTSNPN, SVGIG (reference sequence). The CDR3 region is CAWSQGGDSPLHF. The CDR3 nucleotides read TGTGCCTGGTCTCAGGGTGGGGACTCACCCCTCCACTTT.